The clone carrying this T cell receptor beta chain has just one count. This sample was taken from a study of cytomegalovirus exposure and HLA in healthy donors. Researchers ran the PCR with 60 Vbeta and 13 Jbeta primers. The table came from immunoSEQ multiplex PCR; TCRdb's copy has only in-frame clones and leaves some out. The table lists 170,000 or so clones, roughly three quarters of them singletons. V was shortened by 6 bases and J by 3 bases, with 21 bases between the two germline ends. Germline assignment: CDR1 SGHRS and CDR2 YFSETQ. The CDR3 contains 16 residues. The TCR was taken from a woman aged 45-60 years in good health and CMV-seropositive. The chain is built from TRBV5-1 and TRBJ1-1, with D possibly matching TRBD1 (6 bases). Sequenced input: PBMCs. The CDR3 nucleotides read TGCGCCAGCATCAAATCCGCGGGGGGCGCAGACACTGAAGCTTTCTTT. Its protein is CASIKSAGGADTEAFF.